This entry lists 14 T cell receptor beta chains sequenced from one sample in a study of shared clonotypes between healthy human individuals. Only in-frame clones appear in the TCRdb table, and some are missing; sequencing was by immunoSEQ multiplex PCR. The table has around 2.5 million clones, over 85% seen once. The material sequenced was naive CD4+ T cells from PBMCs. The subset is: CD45RA+ positively selected. These TCRs come from a man between 18 and 35 years old in good health. Some clones in this sample may be carry-over from other donors' samples.

The V and J genes are TRBV29-1 and TRBJ2-1; 8 bases line up with TRBD2. The CDR3 runs 13 residues. Germline lookup yields CDR1 SQVTM and CDR2 ANQGSEA. V was clipped by 4 bases and J by 9 bases; unmatched bases: 8. This CDR3 is CSVAGTRRGEQFF. CDR3 in DNA: TGCAGCGTTGCCGGGACTAGGAGGGGTGAGCAGTTCTTC.

The V gene is TRBV29-1, the J gene TRBJ2-1; tentative D call: TRBD1 (6 bases). Looked up from germline, CDR1 is SQVTM and CDR2 is ANQGSEA. The CDR3 has 13 residues. V gave up 4 bases and J gave up 7 bases, with 14 bases separating them. This CDR3 is CSVVGQGGNEQFF. The CDR3 DNA reads TGCAGCGTTGTAGGGCAAGGGGGTAATGAGCAGTTCTTC.

Notes on this clone: This sample also contains other DNA sequences that code for the same CDR3. The CDR3: CASSGQGAGEQYF. The CDR3 region has the DNA TGTGCCAGCTCGGGACAGGGGGCGGGAGAGCAGTACTTC. The chain couples TRBV2 to TRBJ2-7; 12 nucleotides agree with TRBD1. With 8 bases clipped from V and 7 bases from J, the junction kept 6 bases outside the gene matches. There are 13 residues in the CDR3. CDR1 is SNHLY and CDR2 is FYNNEI in the germline V gene.

The chain recombines TRBV9 with TRBJ1-3; the D gene is possibly TRBD1 (5 bases). Germline V gives CDR1 SGDLS, CDR2 YYNGEE. The CDR3 is made up of 14 amino acids. V shed 3 bases and J shed 1 base, with 8 bases lying between them. The CDR3 is CASSARESGNTIYF. The CDR3 nucleotides read TGTGCCAGCAGCGCCAGGGAATCTGGAAACACCATATATTTT. The complete variable domain, with remaining parts taken from reference TRBV9 and TRBJ1-3, reads DSGVTQTPKHLITATGQRVTLRCSPRSGDLSVYWYQQSLDQGLQFLIQYYNGEERAKGNILERFSAQQFPDLHSELNLSSLELGDSALYFCASSARESGNTIYFGEGSWLTVV.

CDR3 coding DNA: TGTGCCAGCAGTCCAGGACTAGCGGGAGCGTCAGATACGCAGTATTTT. It specifies CASSPGLAGASDTQYF. The gene calls are TRBV2 and TRBJ2-3, with 13 bases fitting TRBD2. The CDR3 consists of 16 residues. CDR1 and CDR2 (germline): SNHLY, FYNNEI. The junction had 6 bases not matched to a gene; V was cut back by 5 bases and J by 4 bases.

The chain links TRBV6-1 to TRBJ1-3; the D gene is possibly TRBD1 (6 bases). Trimming pared 4 bases from V and 0 bases from J, leaving 13 bases between. The V gene's germline CDR1 is MNHNS and CDR2 SASEGT. CDR3 length: 16 residues. The CDR3 is CASSVGGAGSGNTIYF. For the CDR3, the DNA is TGTGCCAGCAGTGTGGGGGGGGCCGGCTCTGGAAACACCATATATTTT.

This CDR3 reads CASSRGGSMVYEQYF. The CDR3 DNA reads as TGTGCCAGCAGTAGGGGAGGTAGTATGGTTTACGAGCAGTACTTC. This sequence joins TRBV28 and TRBJ2-7; TRBD2 is a possible D gene (6 bases). V lost 5 bases and J 4 bases, leaving 18 bases between the germline ends. The CDR3 has 15 amino acids. Germline V gene data show CDR1 as MDHEN and CDR2 as SYDVKM.

This chain uses TRBV10-3 with TRBJ1-1, with D unresolved. Between the trimmed V and J ends, which lost 4 bases and 1 base, there was a span of 13 bases. CDR1 is ENHRY, CDR2 SYGVKD, per germline. The CDR3 contains 15 residues. The CDR3 DNA reads as TGTGCCATCAGTGCCGGGGAGTTTGGGAACACTGAAGCTTTCTTT. Protein sequence: CAISAGEFGNTEAFF.

The rearrangement links TRBV7-7 to TRBJ2-3; maybe TRBD2 (5 bases). The CDR3 runs 13 residues. Trimming took off 5 bases at V and 6 bases at J, with 12 bases between the two ends. Germline CDR1 and CDR2: SSHAT and FNYEAQ (reference sequence). The CDR3 DNA follows: TGTGCCAGCAGCCTATCGGGGTCCGATACGCAGTATTTT. Residues: CASSLSGSDTQYF.

This clone was counted once. A much larger clone is a single base away; this may be a read error. This sequence joins TRBV5-1 and TRBJ1-1, with 7 bases matching TRBD1. Per the germline V gene, CDR1 is SGHRS and CDR2 is YFSETQ. The ends lost 2 bases at V and 0 bases at J; junction bases unmatched: 1. There are 14 residues in the CDR3. The CDR3 nucleotides read TGCGCCAGCAGCTTTGACAGGGTGAACACTGAAGCTTTCTTT. It translates to CASSFDRVNTEAFF.

This clone was seen once. Other DNA sequences in this sample translate to the same CDR3. The chain is built from TRBV5-1 and TRBJ1-3, with D maybe TRBD1 (6 bases). The germline V gene encodes CDR1 SGHRS and CDR2 YFSETQ. This CDR3 region has 15 residues. The ends were cut back, 0 bases at V and 2 bases at J, with 9 bases in the middle. This chain's CDR3 is CASSLAGVAGNTIYF. The CDR3 DNA follows: TGCGCCAGCAGCTTGGCAGGGGTGGCTGGAAACACCATATATTTT.

The CDR3 DNA is TGTGCCAGCAACAATCGGATAGCGGGGGCGGGAGATACGCAGTATTTT. Protein sequence: CASNNRIAGAGDTQYF. The gene calls are TRBV5-4 and TRBJ2-3; TRBD2 matches at 9 bases. Germline lookup yields CDR1 SGHNT and CDR2 YYREEE (reference sequence). The J segment lost 5 bases and the V segment lost 6 bases, leaving 13 bases of the junction unmatched. The CDR3 contains 16 residues.

The gene calls are TRBV7-9 and TRBJ1-6; a possible D gene is TRBD1 (6 bases). V lost 1 base and J 9 bases, leaving 13 bases between the germline ends. The CDR3 loop spans 15 amino acids. CDR1 and CDR2 (germline): SEHNR, FQNEAQ (reference sequence). The CDR3 reads CASSLDRVGLSPLHF. The DNA for the CDR3 is TGTGCCAGCAGCTTAGACAGGGTAGGACTTTCACCCCTCCACTTT. The full variable domain, in which reference TRBV7-9 and TRBJ1-6 provide the parts outside the CDR3, is DTGVSQNPRHKITKRGQNVTFRCDPISEHNRLYWYRQTLGQGPEFLTYFQNEAQLEKSRLLSDRFSAERPKGSFSTLEIQRTEQGDSAMYLCASSLDRVGLSPLHFGNGTRLTVT.

A note on this clone: The same CDR3 arises from other DNA sequences in this sample as well. The CDR3 DNA follows: TGTGCCAGCAGCCCAGGACTAGCAGCCTACAATGAGCAGTTCTTC. Its protein product is CASSPGLAAYNEQFF. V gene TRBV7-2 combines with J gene TRBJ2-1, with 8 positions matching TRBD2. The ends lost 5 bases at V and 2 bases at J; junction bases unmatched: 5. The CDR3 is made up of 15 amino acids. The V gene's germline CDR1 is SGHTA and CDR2 FQGNSA. Complete variable domain (other parts from reference TRBV7-2 and TRBJ2-1): GAGVSQSPSNKVTEKGKDVELRCDPISGHTALYWYRQSLGQGLEFLIYFQGNSAPDKSGLPSDRFSAERTGGSVSTLTIQRTQQEDSAVYLCASSPGLAAYNEQFFGPGTRLTVL.